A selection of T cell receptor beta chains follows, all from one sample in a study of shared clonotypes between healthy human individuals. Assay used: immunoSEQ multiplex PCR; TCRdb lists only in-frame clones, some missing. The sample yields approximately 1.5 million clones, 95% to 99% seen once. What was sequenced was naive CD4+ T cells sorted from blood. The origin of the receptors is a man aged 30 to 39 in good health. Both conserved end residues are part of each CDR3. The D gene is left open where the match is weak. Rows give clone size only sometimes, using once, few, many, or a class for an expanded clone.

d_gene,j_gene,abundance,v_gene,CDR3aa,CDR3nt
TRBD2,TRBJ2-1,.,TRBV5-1,CASSTPTSAAYNEQFF,TGCGCCAGCAGCACGCCCACTAGCGCAGCCTACAATGAGCAGTTCTTC
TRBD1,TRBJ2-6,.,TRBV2,CASSDRDRAGANVLTF,TGTGCCAGCAGTGATCGGGACAGGGCCGGGGCCAACGTCCTGACTTTC
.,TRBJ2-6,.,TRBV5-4,CASSTKGSGANVLTF,TGTGCCAGCAGCACAAAGGGCTCTGGGGCCAACGTCCTGACTTTC
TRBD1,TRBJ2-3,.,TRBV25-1,CASSRGQGAHRTDTQYF,TGTGCCAGCAGTCGAGGACAGGGGGCGCATCGGACAGATACGCAGTATTTT
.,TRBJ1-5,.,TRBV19,CASSQAPIWPQHF,TGTGCCAGTAGTCAAGCCCCTATCTGGCCCCAGCATTTT
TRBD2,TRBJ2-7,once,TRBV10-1,CASSDGLAGVEQYF,TGCGCCAGCAGTGATGGACTAGCGGGAGTCGAGCAGTACTTC
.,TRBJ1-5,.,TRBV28,CASSLRVAAQHF,TGTGCCAGCAGTTTAAGGGTGGCGGCCCAGCATTTT
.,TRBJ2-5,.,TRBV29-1,CSVPRVSAGTQYF,TGCAGCGTTCCTCGCGTATCGGCGGGGACCCAGTACTTC
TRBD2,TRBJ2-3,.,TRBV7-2,CASSRSGVTDTQYF,TGTGCCAGCAGCCGTAGCGGGGTTACAGATACGCAGTATTTT
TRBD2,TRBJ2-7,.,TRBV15,CATSRVRAGLVYEQYF,TGTGCCACCAGCAGAGTCCGAGCGGGATTGGTATACGAGCAGTACTTC
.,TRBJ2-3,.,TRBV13,CASSSRVHTQYF,TGTGCCAGCAGCTCACGTGTGCATACGCAGTATTTT
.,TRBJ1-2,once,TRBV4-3,CASSQGLGGGYGYTF,TGCGCCAGCAGCCAAGGTCTGGGAGGTGGCTATGGCTACACCTTC
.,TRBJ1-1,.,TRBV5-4,CASSLGSPGEAFF,TGTGCCAGCAGCTTGGGCTCCCCGGGAGAAGCTTTCTTT
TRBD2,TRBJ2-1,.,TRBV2,CASRTSGSGEQFF,TGTGCCAGCAGGACTAGCGGGAGTGGTGAGCAGTTCTTC
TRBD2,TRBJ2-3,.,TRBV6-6,CASRRREGVDTQYF,TGTGCCAGCAGAAGGCGGGAGGGCGTCGATACGCAGTATTTT
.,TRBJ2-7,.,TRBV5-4,CASSLEEEQYF,TGTGCCAGCAGCTTGGAAGAGGAGCAGTACTTC
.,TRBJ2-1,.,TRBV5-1,CASSSAGTKGYNEQFF,TGCGCCAGCAGCTCAGCCGGGACCAAAGGGTACAATGAGCAGTTCTTC
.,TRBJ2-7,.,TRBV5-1,CASSLITGTSYEQYF,TGCGCCAGCAGCTTGATTACAGGGACCTCCTACGAGCAGTACTTC
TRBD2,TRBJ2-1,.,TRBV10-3,CAISESSSGSDEQFF,TGTGCCATCAGTGAGTCGTCTAGCGGGAGTGATGAGCAGTTCTTC
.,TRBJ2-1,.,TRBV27,CASSSVTSYNEQFF,TGTGCCAGCAGTTCCGTAACTTCCTACAATGAGCAGTTCTTC
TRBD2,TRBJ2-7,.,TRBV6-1,CASNARGAYEQYF,TGTGCCAGCAACGCCCGGGGGGCCTACGAGCAGTACTTC
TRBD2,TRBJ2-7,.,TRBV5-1,CASSFLSGSHEQYF,TGCGCCAGCAGCTTTTTGAGCGGGAGCCACGAGCAGTACTTC
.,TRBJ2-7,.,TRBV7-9,CASSRRVGEQYF,TGTGCCAGCAGCCGCCGGGTGGGCGAGCAGTACTTC
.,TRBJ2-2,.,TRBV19,CASSIIRTGELFF,TGTGCCAGTAGTATTATCCGGACCGGGGAGCTGTTTTTT
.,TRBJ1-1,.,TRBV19,CASSSGQRRGGTEAFF,TGTGCCAGTAGCTCAGGACAGAGGAGGGGAGGAACTGAAGCTTTCTTT
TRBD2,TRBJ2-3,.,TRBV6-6,CASSSKLATDTQYF,TGTGCCAGCAGTTCCAAACTAGCGACAGATACGCAGTATTTT
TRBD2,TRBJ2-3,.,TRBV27,CASSPRGRTKVADTQYF,TGTGCCAGCAGTCCCCGCGGGAGGACAAAGGTAGCAGATACGCAGTATTTT
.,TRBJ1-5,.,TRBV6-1,CASSGLQGSSQHF,TGTGCCAGCAGTGGGCTACAGGGATCTTCCCAGCATTTT
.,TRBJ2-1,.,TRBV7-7,CASSLGRYYNEQFF,TGTGCCAGCAGCTTGGGCAGGTATTACAATGAGCAGTTCTTC
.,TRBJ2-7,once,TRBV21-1,CASSKTGEAYEQYF,TGTGCCAGCAGCAAGACAGGGGAGGCCTACGAGCAGTACTTC
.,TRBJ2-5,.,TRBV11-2,CASSLARAGGRETQYF,TGTGCCAGCAGCTTAGCCCGGGCAGGGGGGAGGGAGACCCAGTACTTC
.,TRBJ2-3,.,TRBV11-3,CASSLSLTPGGDTQYF,TGTGCCAGCAGCTTAAGCTTAACGCCTGGGGGAGATACGCAGTATTTT
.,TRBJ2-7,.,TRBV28,CASSLGLNSYEQYF,TGTGCCAGCAGTTTGGGCTTGAACTCCTACGAGCAGTACTTC
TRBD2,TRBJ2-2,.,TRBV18,CASSPPGLAATGELFF,TGTGCCAGCTCACCACCCGGACTAGCGGCCACCGGGGAGCTGTTTTTT
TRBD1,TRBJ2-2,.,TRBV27,CASSLRTGNTGELFF,TGTGCCAGCAGTCTTAGGACAGGGAACACCGGGGAGCTGTTTTTT
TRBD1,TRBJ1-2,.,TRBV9,CASSVASRTGPSVGGYTF,TGTGCCAGCAGCGTAGCATCCCGGACAGGACCCTCAGTAGGTGGCTACACCTTC
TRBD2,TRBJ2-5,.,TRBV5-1,CASSSGTSSWETQYF,TGCGCCAGCAGCTCCGGGACTAGTTCATGGGAGACCCAGTACTTC
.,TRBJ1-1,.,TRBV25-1,CASRDGYRPEAFF,TGTGCCAGCAGGGACGGGTATCGGCCTGAAGCTTTCTTT
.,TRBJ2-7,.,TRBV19,CASSIVSGEQYF,TGTGCCAGTAGTATTGTGAGCGGGGAGCAGTACTTC
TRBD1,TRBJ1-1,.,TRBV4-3,CASSHGQGGAFF,TGCGCCAGCAGCCATGGACAGGGGGGAGCTTTCTTT
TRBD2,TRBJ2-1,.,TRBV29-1,CSGALGGEGSEQFF,TGCAGCGGTGCCCTGGGAGGGGAGGGGTCTGAGCAGTTCTTC
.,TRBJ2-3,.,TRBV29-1,CSVEGGADTQYF,TGCAGCGTTGAAGGGGGGGCAGATACGCAGTATTTT
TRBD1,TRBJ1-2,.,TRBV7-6,CASSLITGDGYTF,TGTGCCAGCAGCTTAATAACAGGGGACGGCTACACCTTC
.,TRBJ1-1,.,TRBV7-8,CASRALNTEAFF,TGTGCCAGCAGAGCGCTGAACACTGAAGCTTTCTTT
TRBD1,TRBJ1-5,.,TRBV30,CAWSEGQAYQPQHF,TGTGCCTGGAGTGAAGGACAGGCCTATCAGCCCCAGCATTTT
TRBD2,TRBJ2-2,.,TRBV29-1,CSVGGTSGEGTGELFF,TGCAGCGTGGGGGGGACTAGCGGAGAGGGCACCGGGGAGCTGTTTTTT
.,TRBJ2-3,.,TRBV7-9,CASRLGGSTTSTDTQYF,TGTGCCAGCAGATTAGGGGGATCGACAACTAGCACAGATACGCAGTATTTT
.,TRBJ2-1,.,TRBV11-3,CASSAGPREQFF,TGTGCCAGCAGCGCCGGACCCCGCGAGCAGTTCTTC
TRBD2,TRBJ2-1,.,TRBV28,CASRGSGKFSYNEQFF,TGTGCCAGCAGGGGTAGCGGGAAATTCTCCTACAATGAGCAGTTCTTC
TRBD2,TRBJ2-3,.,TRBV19,CASSPTSGSQVDTQYF,TGTGCCAGTAGTCCGACTAGCGGGAGCCAAGTAGATACGCAGTATTTT